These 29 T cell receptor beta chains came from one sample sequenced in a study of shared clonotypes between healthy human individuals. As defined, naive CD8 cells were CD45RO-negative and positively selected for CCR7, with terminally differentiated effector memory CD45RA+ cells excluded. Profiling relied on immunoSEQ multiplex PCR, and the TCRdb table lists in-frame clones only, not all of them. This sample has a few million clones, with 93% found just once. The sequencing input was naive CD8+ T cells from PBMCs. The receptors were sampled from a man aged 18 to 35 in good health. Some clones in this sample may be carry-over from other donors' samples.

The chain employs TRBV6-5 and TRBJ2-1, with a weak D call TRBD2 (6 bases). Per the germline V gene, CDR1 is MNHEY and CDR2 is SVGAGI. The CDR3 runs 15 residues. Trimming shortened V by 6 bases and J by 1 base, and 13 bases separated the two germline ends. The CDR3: CASSRSGPSYNEQFF. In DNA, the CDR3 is TGTGCCAGCAGCAGAAGCGGGCCTTCCTACAATGAGCAGTTCTTC.

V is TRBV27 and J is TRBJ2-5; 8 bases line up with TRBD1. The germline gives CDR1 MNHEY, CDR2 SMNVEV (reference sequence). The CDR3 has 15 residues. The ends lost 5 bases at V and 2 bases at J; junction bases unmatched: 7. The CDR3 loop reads CASSDRGGTQETQYF. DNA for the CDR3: TGTGCCAGCAGTGACAGGGGCGGGACACAAGAGACCCAGTACTTC.

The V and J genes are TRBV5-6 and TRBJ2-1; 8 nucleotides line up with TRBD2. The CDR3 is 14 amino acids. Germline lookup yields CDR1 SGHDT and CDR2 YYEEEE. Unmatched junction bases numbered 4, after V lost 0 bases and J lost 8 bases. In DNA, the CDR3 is TGTGCCAGCAGCTTGGGGGGACTAGTCCATGAGCAGTTCTTC. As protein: CASSLGGLVHEQFF.

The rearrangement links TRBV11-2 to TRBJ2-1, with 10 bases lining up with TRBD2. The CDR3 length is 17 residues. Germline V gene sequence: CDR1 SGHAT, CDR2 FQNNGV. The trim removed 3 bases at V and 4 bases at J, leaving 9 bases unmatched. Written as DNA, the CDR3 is TGTGCCAGCAGCTTGGAACTAGCGGGATCCTTGTACAATGAGCAGTTCTTC. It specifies CASSLELAGSLYNEQFF.

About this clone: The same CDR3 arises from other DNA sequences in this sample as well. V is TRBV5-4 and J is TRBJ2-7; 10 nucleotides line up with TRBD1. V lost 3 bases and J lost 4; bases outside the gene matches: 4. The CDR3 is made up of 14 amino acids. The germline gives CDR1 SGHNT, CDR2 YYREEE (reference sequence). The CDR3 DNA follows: TGTGCCAGCAGCTCGGGACAGGGGTTGTACGAGCAGTACTTC. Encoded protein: CASSSGQGLYEQYF.

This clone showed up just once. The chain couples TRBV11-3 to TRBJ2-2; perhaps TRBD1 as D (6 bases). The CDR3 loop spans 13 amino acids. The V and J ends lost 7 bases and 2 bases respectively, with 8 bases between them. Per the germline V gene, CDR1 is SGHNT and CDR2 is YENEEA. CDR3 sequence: CASKDRNTGELFF. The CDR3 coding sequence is TGTGCCAGCAAGGACAGAAACACCGGGGAGCTGTTTTTT.

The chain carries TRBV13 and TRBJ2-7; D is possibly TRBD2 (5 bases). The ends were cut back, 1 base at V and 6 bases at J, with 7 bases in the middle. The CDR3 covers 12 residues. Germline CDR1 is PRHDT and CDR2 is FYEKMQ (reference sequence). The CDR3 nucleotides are TGTGCCAGCAGCTTAGCCCGGGGCGAGCAGTACTTC. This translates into CASSLARGEQYF.

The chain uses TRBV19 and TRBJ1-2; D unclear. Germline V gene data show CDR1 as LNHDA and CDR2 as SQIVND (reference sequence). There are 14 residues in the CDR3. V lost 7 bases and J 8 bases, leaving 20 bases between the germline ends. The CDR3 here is CASNDRLRIDGYTF. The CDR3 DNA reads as TGTGCCAGTAATGATCGCCTTCGGATTGACGGCTACACCTTC.

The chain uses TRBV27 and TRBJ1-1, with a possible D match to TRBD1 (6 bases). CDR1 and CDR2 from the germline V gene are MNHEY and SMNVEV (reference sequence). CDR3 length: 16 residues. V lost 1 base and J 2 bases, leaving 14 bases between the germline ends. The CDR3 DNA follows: TGTGCCAGCAGTTTATTATCGGGGGCACGAAACACTGAAGCTTTCTTT. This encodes CASSLLSGARNTEAFF.

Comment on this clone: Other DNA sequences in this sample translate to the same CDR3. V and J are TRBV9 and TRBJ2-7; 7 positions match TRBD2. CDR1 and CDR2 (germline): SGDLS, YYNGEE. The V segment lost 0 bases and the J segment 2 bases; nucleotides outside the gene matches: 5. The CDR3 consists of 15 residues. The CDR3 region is CASSVGASGTYEQYF. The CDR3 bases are TGTGCCAGCAGCGTAGGAGCTAGCGGAACCTACGAGCAGTACTTC.

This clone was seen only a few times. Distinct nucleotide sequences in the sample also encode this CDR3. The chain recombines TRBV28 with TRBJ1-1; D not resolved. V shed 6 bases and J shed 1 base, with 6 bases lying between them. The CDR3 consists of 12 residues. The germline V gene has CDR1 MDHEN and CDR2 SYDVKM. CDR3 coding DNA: TGTGCCAGCAGACCAGGGAACACTGAAGCTTTCTTT. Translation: CASRPGNTEAFF.

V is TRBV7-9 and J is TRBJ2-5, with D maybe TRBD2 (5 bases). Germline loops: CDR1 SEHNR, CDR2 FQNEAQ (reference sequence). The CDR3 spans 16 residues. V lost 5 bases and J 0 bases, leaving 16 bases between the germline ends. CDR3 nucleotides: TGTGCCAGCAGCCCGAAGGGAGCGGCCCACCAAGAGACCCAGTACTTC. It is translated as CASSPKGAAHQETQYF.

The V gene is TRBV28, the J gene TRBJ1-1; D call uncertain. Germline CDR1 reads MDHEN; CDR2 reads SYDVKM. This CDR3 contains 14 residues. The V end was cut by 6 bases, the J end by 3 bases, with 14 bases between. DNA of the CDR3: TGTGCCAGCAGACCCTACAACGGGGACACTGAAGCTTTCTTT. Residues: CASRPYNGDTEAFF.

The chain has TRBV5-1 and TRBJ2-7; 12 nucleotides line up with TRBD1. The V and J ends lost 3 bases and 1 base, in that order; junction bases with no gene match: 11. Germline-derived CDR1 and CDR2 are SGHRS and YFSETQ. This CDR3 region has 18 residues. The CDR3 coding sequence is TGCGCCAGCAGCTCCCGGGACAGGGGGCCAAATCGATCCTACGAGCAGTACTTC. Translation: CASSSRDRGPNRSYEQYF.

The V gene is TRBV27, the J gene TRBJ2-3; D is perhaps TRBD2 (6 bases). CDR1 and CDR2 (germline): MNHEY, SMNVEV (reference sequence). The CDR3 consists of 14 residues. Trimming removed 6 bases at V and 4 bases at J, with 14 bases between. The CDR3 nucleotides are TGTGCCAGCAGAGTAGGAGGGTCCGCAGATACGCAGTATTTT. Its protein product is CASRVGGSADTQYF.

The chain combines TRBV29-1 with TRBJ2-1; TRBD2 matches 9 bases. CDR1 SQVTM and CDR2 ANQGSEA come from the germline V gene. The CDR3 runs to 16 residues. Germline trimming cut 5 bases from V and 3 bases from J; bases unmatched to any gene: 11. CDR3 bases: TGCAGCGTTATTCTCTGGCGGGAGGGTAGCTACAATGAGCAGTTCTTC. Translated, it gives CSVILWREGSYNEQFF.

CDR3 loop: CASSVLGDRGRGTGELFF. In DNA, the CDR3 is TGTGCCAGCAGCGTGCTAGGCGACAGGGGGAGAGGCACCGGGGAGCTGTTTTTT. The chain employs TRBV9 and TRBJ2-2; 9 bases match TRBD1. This CDR3 has 18 residues. V was pared by 2 bases and J by 4 bases, with 12 bases of the junction left unmatched. CDR1 and CDR2 from the germline V gene are SGDLS and YYNGEE. The full variable domain, completed using reference TRBV9 and TRBJ2-2, is DSGVTQTPKHLITATGQRVTLRCSPRSGDLSVYWYQQSLDQGLQFLIQYYNGEERAKGNILERFSAQQFPDLHSELNLSSLELGDSALYFCASSVLGDRGRGTGELFFGEGSRLTVL.

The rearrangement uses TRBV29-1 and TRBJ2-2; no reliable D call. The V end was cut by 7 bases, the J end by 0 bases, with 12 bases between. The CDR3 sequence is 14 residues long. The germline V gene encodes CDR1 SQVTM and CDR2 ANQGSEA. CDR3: CSARAYANTGELFF. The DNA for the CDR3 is TGCAGCGCCCGGGCCTACGCGAACACCGGGGAGCTGTTTTTT.

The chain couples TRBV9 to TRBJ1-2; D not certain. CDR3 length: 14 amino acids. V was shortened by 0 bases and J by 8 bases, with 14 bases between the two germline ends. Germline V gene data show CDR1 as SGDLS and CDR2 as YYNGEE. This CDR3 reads CASSVGGDSGGYTF. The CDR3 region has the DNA TGTGCCAGCAGCGTAGGAGGAGATTCGGGCGGCTACACCTTC.

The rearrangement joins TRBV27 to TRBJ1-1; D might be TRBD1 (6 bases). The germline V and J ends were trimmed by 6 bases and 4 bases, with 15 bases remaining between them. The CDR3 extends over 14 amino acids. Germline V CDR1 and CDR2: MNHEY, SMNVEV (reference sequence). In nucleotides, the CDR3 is TGTGCCAGCAGGGTCGTGGGGGCGGTCACTGAAGCTTTCTTT. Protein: CASRVVGAVTEAFF.

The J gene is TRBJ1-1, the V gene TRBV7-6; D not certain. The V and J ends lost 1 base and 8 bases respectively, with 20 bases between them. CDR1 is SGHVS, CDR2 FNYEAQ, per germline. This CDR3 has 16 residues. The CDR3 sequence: CASSLEFRDGVEEAFF. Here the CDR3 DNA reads TGTGCCAGCAGCTTAGAGTTTAGGGATGGGGTGGAGGAAGCTTTCTTT.

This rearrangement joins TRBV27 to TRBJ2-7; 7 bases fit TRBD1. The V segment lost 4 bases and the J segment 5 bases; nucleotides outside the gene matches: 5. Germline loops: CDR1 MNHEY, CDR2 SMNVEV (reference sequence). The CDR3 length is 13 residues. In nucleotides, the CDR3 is TGTGCCAGCAGTTGGAGCACAGGGGACGAGCAGTACTTC. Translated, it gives CASSWSTGDEQYF.

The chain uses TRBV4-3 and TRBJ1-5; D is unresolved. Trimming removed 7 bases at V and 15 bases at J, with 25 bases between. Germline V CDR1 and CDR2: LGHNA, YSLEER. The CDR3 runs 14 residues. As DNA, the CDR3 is TGCGCCAGCAACCGCGACCAATTGACTGACGTAGCGCATTTT. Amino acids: CASNRDQLTDVAHF.

The CDR3 DNA sequence: TGTGCCAGCAGCTTAGGCCAGACTACTGTCAATGAGCAGTTCTTC. Translation: CASSLGQTTVNEQFF. The chain joins TRBV11-2 to TRBJ2-1; D may be TRBD2 (5 bases). The length of the CDR3 is 15 residues. Germline V CDR1 and CDR2: SGHAT, FQNNGV. The germline V and J ends were trimmed by 1 base and 6 bases, with 13 bases remaining between them.

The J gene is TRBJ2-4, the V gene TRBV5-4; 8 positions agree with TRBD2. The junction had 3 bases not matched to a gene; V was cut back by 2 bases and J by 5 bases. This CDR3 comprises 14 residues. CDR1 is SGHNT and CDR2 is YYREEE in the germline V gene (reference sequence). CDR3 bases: TGTGCCAGCAGCTTAAGCGGGGGTGAAAACATTCAGTACTTC. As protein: CASSLSGGENIQYF.

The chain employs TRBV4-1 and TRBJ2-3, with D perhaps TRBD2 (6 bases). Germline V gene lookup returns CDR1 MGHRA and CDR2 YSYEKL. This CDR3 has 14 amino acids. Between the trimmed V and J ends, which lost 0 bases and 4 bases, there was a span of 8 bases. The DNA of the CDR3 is TGCGCCAGCAGCCAAGAAGGCGGGGCAGATACGCAGTATTTT. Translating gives CASSQEGGADTQYF.

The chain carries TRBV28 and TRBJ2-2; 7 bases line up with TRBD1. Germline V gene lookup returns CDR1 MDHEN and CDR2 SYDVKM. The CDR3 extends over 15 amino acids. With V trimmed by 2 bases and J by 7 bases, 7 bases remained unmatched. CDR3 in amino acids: CASSLDRVAGGELFF. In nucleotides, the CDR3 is TGTGCCAGCAGTTTAGACAGGGTAGCCGGCGGGGAGCTGTTTTTT.

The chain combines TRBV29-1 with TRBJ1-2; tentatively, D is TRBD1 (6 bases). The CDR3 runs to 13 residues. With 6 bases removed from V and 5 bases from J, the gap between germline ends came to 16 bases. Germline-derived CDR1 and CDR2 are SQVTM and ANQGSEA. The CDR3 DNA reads TGCAGCGTCACAAGTGGGGGCCTTTATGGCTACACCTTC. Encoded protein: CSVTSGGLYGYTF. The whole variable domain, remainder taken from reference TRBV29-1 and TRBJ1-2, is SAVISQKPSRDICQRGTSLTIQCQVDSQVTMMFWYRQQPGQSLTLIATANQGSEATYESGFVIDKFPISRPNLTFSTLTVSNMSPEDSSIYLCSVTSGGLYGYTFGSGTRLTVV.

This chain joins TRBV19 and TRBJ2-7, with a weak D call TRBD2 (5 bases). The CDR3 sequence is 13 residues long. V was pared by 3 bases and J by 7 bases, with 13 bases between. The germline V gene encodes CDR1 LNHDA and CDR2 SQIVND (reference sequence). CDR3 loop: CASSMRARGEQYF. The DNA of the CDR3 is TGTGCCAGTAGTATGAGGGCTCGTGGGGAGCAGTACTTC.